Sequencing of this TCR beta chain was carried out in a study of OX40 agonist ivuxolimab in advanced cancers. Points from the study as a whole: Expanded clones were, on average, more numerous among CD8+ T cells than CD4+. Clonal expansion from baseline to week 6 occurred in both CD4+ and CD8+ T cells. Normalized T-cell clonal expansion was also low in some nonresponders.

The assay was immunoSEQ multiplex PCR, and TCRdb's table has in-frame clones only and misses some. The sample includes 50,000 to 70,000 clones, about 85% seen only once; the top ten take about 3%. Trimming left V 5 bases short and J 2 bases short, with 16 bases between. CDR1 is SEHNR, CDR2 FQNEAQ, per germline (reference sequence). The CDR3 loop spans 15 amino acids. Comments on this clone: Its specificity is not known.

The source is an adult with an advanced solid tumor such as melanoma, head and neck, liver or kidney cancer. The chain uses TRBV7-9 and TRBJ2-7, with D perhaps matching TRBD2 (5 bases). The sample was CD4+ or CD8+ T cells sorted from blood, taken in a trial of the OX40 agonist ivuxolimab. The CDR3 spells CASSGVAGPTYEQYF. The CDR3 DNA reads TGTGCCAGCAGCGGGGTGGCGGGCCCAACCTACGAGCAGTACTTC. Looking up the rest from reference TRBV7-9 and TRBJ2-7 gives the full variable domain: DTGVSQNPRHKITKRGQNVTFRCDPISEHNRLYWYRQTLGQGPEFLTYFQNEAQLEKSRLLSDRFSAERPKGSFSTLEIQRTEQGDSAMYLCASSGVAGPTYEQYFGPGTRLTVT.